This T cell receptor (beta chain) was documented in a study of beta chain features in type 1 diabetes. Broader study findings: Among patients with Type 1 diabetes, TCRB CDR3s were moderately but significantly shorter in every one of the four CD4+ subsets. No resolution was reached here on whether HLA type influences TCRB rearrangement.

This clone occurred a few times. Its cognate antigen is unknown. Germline V gene lookup returns CDR1 SGHTA and CDR2 FQGNSA. V lost 7 bases and J lost 0, with 13 bases in between. The CDR3 consists of 16 residues. Investigators reverse transcribed all isolated RNA, so they sequenced expressed TCRB transcripts. Sequenced by immunoSEQ multiplex PCR; TCRdb stores in-frame clones only, minus some. This table has 330,000 or so clones, less than 15% appearing once. The sequencing input was central memory CD4+ T cells from blood. This sequence joins TRBV7-2 and TRBJ2-6, with unresolved D. This receptor was obtained from a man in his thirties or forties in good health. The CDR3 DNA follows: TGTGCCAGCAACTTTCATGGGGACTCTGGGGCCAACGTCCTGACTTTC. This encodes CASNFHGDSGANVLTF.